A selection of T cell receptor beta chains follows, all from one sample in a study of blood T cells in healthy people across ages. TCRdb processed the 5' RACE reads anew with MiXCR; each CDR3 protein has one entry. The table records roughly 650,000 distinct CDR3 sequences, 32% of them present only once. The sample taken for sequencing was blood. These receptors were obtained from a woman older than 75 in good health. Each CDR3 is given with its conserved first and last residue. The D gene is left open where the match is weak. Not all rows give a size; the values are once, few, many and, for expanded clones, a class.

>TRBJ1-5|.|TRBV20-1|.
CSALNSQGSNQPQHF
TGCAGTGCTTTAAACTCGCAGGGGTCCAATCAGCCCCAGCATTTT
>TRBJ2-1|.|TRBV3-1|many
CASSQLVRANEQFF
TGTGCCAGCAGCCAGTTGGTCAGGGCGAATGAGCAGTTCTTC
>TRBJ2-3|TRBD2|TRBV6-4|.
CASSWGSSGSKDTQYF
TGTGCCAGCAGCTGGGGGTCTAGCGGGAGTAAGGATACGCAGTATTTT
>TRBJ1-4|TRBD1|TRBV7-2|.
CASSLYRGGNEKLFF
TGTGCCAGCAGCTTATACAGGGGAGGTAATGAAAAACTGTTTTTT
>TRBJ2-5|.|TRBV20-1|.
CSAREEGRGRETQYF
TGCAGTGCTAGAGAGGAGGGAAGGGGAAGAGAGACCCAGTACTTC
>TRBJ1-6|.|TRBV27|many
CASRRLQGGGPSSYNSPLHF
TGTGCCAGCAGGAGACTACAGGGAGGGGGACCCAGCTCCTATAATTCACCCCTCCACTTT
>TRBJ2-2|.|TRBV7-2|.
CASSGRPDTGELFF
TGTGCCAGCAGCGGGAGGCCGGACACCGGGGAGCTGTTTTTT
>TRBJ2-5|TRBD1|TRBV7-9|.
CASSPWTGSQETQYF
TGTGCCAGCAGCCCATGGACAGGGAGTCAGGAGACCCAGTACTTC
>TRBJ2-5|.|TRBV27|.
CASSLEGEETQYF
TGTGCCAGCAGTTTAGAAGGGGAAGAGACCCAGTACTTC
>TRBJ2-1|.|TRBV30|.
CAWRGLGAGYNEQFF
TGTGCCTGGAGGGGGCTAGGGGCCGGATACAATGAGCAGTTCTTC
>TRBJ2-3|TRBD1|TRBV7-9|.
CASSPGDREFGTDTQYF
TGTGCCAGCAGCCCCGGGGACAGGGAGTTTGGTACAGATACGCAGTATTTT
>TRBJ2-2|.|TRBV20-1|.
CSAMAGFVTGELFF
TGCAGTGCTATGGCAGGTTTTGTTACCGGGGAGCTGTTTTTT
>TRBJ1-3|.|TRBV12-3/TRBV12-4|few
CASSPTGGVNTIYF
TGTGCCAGCAGTCCCACCGGTGGTGTAAACACCATATATTTT
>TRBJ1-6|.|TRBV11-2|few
CASSLGQGQGSPLHF
TGTGCCAGCAGCTTAGGCCAGGGCCAAGGTTCACCCCTCCACTTT
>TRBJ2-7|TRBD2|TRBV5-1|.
CASSFGLAFDEQYF
TGCGCCAGCAGCTTCGGACTAGCGTTCGACGAGCAGTACTTC
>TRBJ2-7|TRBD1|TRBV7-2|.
CASRIGGQGAYEQYF
TGTGCCAGCAGGATTGGAGGACAGGGGGCGTACGAGCAGTACTTC
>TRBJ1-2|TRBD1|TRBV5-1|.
CASSTWDSESYGYTF
TGCGCCAGCAGCACCTGGGACAGTGAGAGCTATGGCTACACCTTC
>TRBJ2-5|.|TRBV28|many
CASSPPIGTQYF
TGTGCCAGCAGTCCCCCCATTGGGACCCAGTACTTC
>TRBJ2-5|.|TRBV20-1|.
CSAPRGGLETQYF
TGCAGTGCTCCAAGGGGGGGACTTGAGACCCAGTACTTC
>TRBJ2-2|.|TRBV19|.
CASSATGRSGELFF
TGTGCCAGTAGTGCGACAGGGAGGTCCGGGGAGCTGTTTTTT
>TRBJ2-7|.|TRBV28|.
CASSLSTRENSYEQYF
TGTGCCAGCAGTTTATCTACCAGGGAGAACTCCTACGAGCAGTACTTC
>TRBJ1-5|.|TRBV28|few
CASSPALGGNQPQHF
TGTGCCAGCAGCCCCGCGCTCGGAGGCAATCAGCCCCAGCATTTT
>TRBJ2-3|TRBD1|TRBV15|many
CATSGGQGESTDTQYF
TGTGCCACCAGCGGTGGACAGGGGGAAAGCACAGATACGCAGTATTTT
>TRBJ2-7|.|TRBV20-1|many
CSARGQGGSYEQYF
TGCAGTGCTAGAGGACAGGGAGGTTCCTACGAGCAGTACTTC
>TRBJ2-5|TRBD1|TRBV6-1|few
CASSRDRGKYETQYF
TGTGCCAGCAGCCGAGACAGGGGGAAATATGAGACCCAGTACTTC
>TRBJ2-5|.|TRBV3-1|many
CASSQDRHSRVETQYF
TGTGCCAGCAGCCAAGATCGGCATTCGAGGGTGGAGACCCAGTACTTC
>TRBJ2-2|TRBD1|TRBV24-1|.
CATSGQTGANTGELFF
TGTGCCACCAGTGGCCAGACAGGGGCGAACACCGGGGAGCTGTTTTTT
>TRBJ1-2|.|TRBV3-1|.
CASSQDGQGAVYGYTF
TGTGCCAGCAGCCAAGACGGGCAGGGTGCGGTCTATGGCTACACCTTC
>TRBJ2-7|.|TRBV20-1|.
CSAYRDNSYEQYF
TGCAGTGCTTACCGGGACAACTCCTACGAGCAGTACTTC
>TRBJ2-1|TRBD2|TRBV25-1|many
CASSETSALYNEQFF
TGTGCCAGCAGTGAAACTAGCGCTCTCTACAATGAGCAGTTCTTC
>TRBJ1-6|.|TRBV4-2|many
CASSRGEYNSPLHF
TGTGCCAGCAGCCGGGGGGAGTATAATTCACCCCTCCACTTT
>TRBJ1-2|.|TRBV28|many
CASISQGNYGYTF
TGTGCCAGCATCTCCCAGGGGAACTATGGCTACACCTTC
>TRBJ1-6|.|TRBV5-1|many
CASSLGLGNSPLHF
TGCGCCAGCAGCTTGGGGCTCGGAAATTCACCCCTCCACTTT
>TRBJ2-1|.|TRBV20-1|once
CSARDWKSPEYNEQFF
TGCAGTGCTAGAGATTGGAAGTCGCCGGAATACAATGAGCAGTTCTTC
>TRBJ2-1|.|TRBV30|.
CAWGNRQASYNEQFF
TGTGCCTGGGGGAACAGACAGGCCTCCTACAATGAGCAGTTCTTC
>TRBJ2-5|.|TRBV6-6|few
CASSYLRVQFQETQYF
TGTGCCAGCAGTTACCTGAGAGTGCAGTTCCAAGAGACCCAGTACTTC
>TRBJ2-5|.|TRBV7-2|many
CASTRGQQETQYF
TGTGCCAGCACTAGGGGCCAACAAGAGACCCAGTACTTC
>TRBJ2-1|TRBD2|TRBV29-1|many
CSGYGGLAGGYNEQFF
TGCAGCGGCTATGGGGGACTAGCGGGGGGGTACAATGAGCAGTTCTTC
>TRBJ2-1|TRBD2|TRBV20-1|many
CSAETSGGDNEQFF
TGCAGTGCTGAGACTAGCGGGGGGGATAATGAGCAGTTCTTC
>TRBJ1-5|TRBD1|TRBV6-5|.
CASSRTGGEGQPQHF
TGTGCCAGCAGCCGGACAGGGGGAGAGGGGCAGCCCCAGCATTTT
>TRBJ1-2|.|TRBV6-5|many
CASSYSHRDYGYTF
TGTGCCAGCAGTTACTCGCACAGGGACTATGGCTACACCTTC
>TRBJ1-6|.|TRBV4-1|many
CASSQDPGTRGNSPLHF
TGCGCCAGCAGCCAAGATCCCGGGACAAGAGGGAATTCACCCCTCCACTTT